This TCR beta chain was captured in a study of blood T cells in healthy people across ages. This clonotype has a handful of counts. Its antigen is not known. The study, taken as a whole, reports: Per million T cells, TCR beta diversity dropped roughly linearly as age increased.

The CDR3 length is 14 residues. The germline V and J ends were trimmed by 6 bases and 0 bases, with 11 bases remaining between them. A J-beta primer mix and a sample-barcoded 5' primer were used in a second PCR of roughly 6 to 11 cycles. TCRdb reprocessed the 5' RACE reads via MiXCR and lists one record per CDR3 protein. The sample includes 1,100,000 or so distinct CDR3 sequences, over 35% of them seen just once. The source of this sequence is a woman between 55 and 75 years old in good health. The sequencing sample was made of blood. The rearrangement links TRBV12-3 or TRBV12-4 to TRBJ1-1; no reliable D call. The DNA of the CDR3 is TGTGCCAGCAGGGAGGGAGGGATGAACACTGAAGCTTTCTTT. Amino acid sequence: CASREGGMNTEAFF.